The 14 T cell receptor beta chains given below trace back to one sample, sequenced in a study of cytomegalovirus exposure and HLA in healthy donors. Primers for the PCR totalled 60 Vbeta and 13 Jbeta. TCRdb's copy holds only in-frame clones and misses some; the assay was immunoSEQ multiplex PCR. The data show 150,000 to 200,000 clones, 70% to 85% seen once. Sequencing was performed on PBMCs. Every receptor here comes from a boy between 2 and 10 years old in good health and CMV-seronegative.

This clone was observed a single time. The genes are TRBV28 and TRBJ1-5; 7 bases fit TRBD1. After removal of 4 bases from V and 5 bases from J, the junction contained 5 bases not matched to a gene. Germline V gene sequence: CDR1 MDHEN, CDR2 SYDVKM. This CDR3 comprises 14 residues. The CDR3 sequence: CASSWGDRHQPQHF. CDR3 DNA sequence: TGTGCCAGCAGTTGGGGGGACAGACATCAGCCCCAGCATTTT. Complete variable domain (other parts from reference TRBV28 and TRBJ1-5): DVKVTQSSRYLVKRTGEKVFLECVQDMDHENMFWYRQDPGLGLRLIYFSYDVKMKEKGDIPEGYSVSREKKERFSLILESASTNQTSMYLCASSWGDRHQPQHFGDGTRLSIL.

This CDR3 reads CASSSRGGANEQFF. The DNA of the CDR3 is TGCGCCAGCAGCAGTCGGGGGGGGGCCAATGAGCAGTTCTTC. This rearrangement joins TRBV5-1 to TRBJ2-1; 8 positions agree with TRBD2. Germline V gives CDR1 SGHRS, CDR2 YFSETQ. This CDR3 spans 14 amino acids. Trimming removed 4 bases from V and 6 bases from J; junction bases left unmatched: 6. The variable domain in full, completed from reference TRBV5-1 and TRBJ2-1, reads KAGVTQTPRYLIKTRGQQVTLSCSPISGHRSVSWYQQTPGQGLQFLFEYFSETQRNKGNFPGRFSGRQFSNSRSEMNVSTLELGDSALYLCASSSRGGANEQFFGPGTRLTVL.

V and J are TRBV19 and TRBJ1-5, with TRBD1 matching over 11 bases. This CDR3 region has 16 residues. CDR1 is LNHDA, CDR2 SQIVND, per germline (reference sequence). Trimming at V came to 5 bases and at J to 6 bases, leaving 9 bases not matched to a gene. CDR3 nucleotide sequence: TGTGCCAGTAGTCAAGTCCCGGGACAGGGGGGTCAGCCCCAGCATTTT. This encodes CASSQVPGQGGQPQHF.

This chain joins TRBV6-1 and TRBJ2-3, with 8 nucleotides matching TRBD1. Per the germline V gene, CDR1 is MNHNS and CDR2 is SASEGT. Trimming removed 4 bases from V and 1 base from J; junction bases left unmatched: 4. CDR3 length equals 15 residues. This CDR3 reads CASSVETGGTDTQYF. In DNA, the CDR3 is TGTGCCAGCAGTGTTGAGACAGGGGGCACAGATACGCAGTATTTT.

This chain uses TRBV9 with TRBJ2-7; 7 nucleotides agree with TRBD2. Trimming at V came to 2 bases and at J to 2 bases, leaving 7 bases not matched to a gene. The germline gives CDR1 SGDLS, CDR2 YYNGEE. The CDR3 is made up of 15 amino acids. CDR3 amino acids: CASSVAPGGTYEQYF. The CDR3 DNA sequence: TGTGCCAGCAGCGTGGCTCCGGGGGGAACCTACGAGCAGTACTTC.

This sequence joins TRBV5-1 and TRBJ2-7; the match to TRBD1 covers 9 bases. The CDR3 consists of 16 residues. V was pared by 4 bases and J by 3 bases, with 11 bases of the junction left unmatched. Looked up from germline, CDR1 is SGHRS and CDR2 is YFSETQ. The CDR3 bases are TGCGCCAGCAGCCCCCTCCCGGGACAGGGATTCTACGAGCAGTACTTC. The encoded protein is CASSPLPGQGFYEQYF.

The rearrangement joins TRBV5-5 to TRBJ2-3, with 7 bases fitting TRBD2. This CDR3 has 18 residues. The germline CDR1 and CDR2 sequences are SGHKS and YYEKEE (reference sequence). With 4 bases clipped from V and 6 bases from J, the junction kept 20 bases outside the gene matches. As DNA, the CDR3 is TGTGCCAGCAGCGGGCGGGATTTCGGGGGGACCCGTGGGGATACGCAGTATTTT. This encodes CASSGRDFGGTRGDTQYF.

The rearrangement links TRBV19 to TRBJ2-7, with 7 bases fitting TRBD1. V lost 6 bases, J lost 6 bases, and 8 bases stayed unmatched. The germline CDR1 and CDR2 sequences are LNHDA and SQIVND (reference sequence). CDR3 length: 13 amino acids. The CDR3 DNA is TGTGCCAGTAGCGGGACAGTCTTGAGCGAGCAGTACTTC. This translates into CASSGTVLSEQYF.

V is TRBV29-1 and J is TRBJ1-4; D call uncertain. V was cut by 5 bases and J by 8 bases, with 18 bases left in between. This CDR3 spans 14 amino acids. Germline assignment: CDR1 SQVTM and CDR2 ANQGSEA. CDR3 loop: CSVRLGGPGEKLFF. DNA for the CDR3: TGCAGCGTTCGCCTTGGAGGGCCGGGGGAAAAACTGTTTTTT.

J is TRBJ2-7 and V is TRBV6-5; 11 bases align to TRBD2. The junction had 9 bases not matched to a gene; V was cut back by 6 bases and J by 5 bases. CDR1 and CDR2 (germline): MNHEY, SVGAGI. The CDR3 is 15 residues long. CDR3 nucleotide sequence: TGTGCCAGCAGCCGAATAGCGGGGGGGCATCACGAGCAGTACTTC. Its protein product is CASSRIAGGHHEQYF.

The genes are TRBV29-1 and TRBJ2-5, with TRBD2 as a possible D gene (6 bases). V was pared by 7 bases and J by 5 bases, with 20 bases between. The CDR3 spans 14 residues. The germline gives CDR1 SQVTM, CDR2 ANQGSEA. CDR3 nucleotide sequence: TGCAGCGCCTTCCGTCGGGGGTGGGGGGAGACCCAGTACTTC. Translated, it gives CSAFRRGWGETQYF.

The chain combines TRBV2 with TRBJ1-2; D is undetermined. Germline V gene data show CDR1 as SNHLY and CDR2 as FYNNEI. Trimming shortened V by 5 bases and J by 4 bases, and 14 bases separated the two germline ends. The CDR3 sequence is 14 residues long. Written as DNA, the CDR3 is TGTGCCAGCAGTCCGAGACGAGACTTCTATGGCTACACCTTC. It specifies CASSPRRDFYGYTF.

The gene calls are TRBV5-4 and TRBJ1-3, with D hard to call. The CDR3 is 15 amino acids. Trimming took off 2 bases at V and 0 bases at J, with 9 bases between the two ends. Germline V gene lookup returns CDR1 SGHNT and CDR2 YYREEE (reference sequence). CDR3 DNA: TGTGCCAGCAGCTTTGGCGGTAACTCTGGAAACACCATATATTTT. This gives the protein CASSFGGNSGNTIYF.

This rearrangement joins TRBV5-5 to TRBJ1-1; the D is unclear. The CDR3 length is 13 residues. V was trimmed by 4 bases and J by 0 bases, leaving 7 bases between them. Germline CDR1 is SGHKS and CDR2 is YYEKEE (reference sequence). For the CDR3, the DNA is TGTGCCAGCAGCCCGGGAGTGAACACTGAAGCTTTCTTT. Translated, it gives CASSPGVNTEAFF.